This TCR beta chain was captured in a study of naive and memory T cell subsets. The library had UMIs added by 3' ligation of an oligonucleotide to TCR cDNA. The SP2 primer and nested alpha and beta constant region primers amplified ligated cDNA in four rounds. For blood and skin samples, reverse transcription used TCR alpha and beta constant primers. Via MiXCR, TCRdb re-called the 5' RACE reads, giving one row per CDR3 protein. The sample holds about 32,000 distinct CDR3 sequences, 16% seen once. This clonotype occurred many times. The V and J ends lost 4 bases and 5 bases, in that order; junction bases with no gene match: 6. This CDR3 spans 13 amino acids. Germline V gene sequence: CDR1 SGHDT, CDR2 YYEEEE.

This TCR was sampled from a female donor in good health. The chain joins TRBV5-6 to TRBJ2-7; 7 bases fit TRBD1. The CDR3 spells CASSVQQGNEQYF. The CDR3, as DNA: TGTGCCAGCAGCGTACAACAGGGGAACGAGCAGTACTTC.